The rows below give T cell receptor beta chains drawn from one sample of a study of identifying expanded T cells in peripheral blood. Produced via immunoSEQ multiplex PCR; TCRdb's table is partial and in-frame only. Among tens of thousands of clones listed, roughly 90% were seen once. Material for sequencing was blood. These receptors originate from a person aged 18 to 70 in good health. Each CDR3 is given without its conserved first and last residue. The D gene is left open where the match is weak. For some rows the clone size is stated as once, few or many, or as a class when expanded; others skip it.

clone size	V gene	D gene	J gene	CDR3 protein
NA	TRBV5-6	NA	TRBJ2-1	ASSHESGNEQF
few	TRBV7-2	TRBD1	TRBJ2-1	ASSGQGVGEQF
NA	TRBV6-5	NA	TRBJ1-1	ASSLYVGNTEAF
NA	TRBV30	TRBD1	TRBJ1-3	AWDPLRGSPGNTIY
NA	TRBV19	NA	TRBJ2-5	ASSIVTGAAETQY
NA	TRBV7-9	NA	TRBJ2-7	ASSHGTSSEQY
NA	TRBV11-3	NA	TRBJ2-1	ASSQDRFSGEQF
NA	TRBV10-3	TRBD1	TRBJ2-7	AISESGTGVGEQY
NA	TRBV5-1	TRBD1	TRBJ1-1	ASSLWGQEINTEAF
NA	TRBV2	TRBD1	TRBJ1-1	ASREPGTGMNTEAF
NA	TRBV11-2	NA	TRBJ2-5	ASSLFQGYQETQY
NA	TRBV30	NA	TRBJ2-3	AWSVKGGSQKDTQY
NA	TRBV13	TRBD1	TRBJ1-4	ASSPPGGRGEKLF
NA	TRBV29-1	NA	TRBJ2-7	SARSSGEQY
NA	TRBV19	TRBD1	TRBJ1-5	ASSPDRDLQPQH
few	TRBV25-1	NA	TRBJ2-7	ASSHGRQATYEQY
NA	TRBV6-1	NA	TRBJ1-3	ASSQTGALGNTIY
NA	TRBV6-4	NA	TRBJ2-2	ASSEEASHTGELF
NA	TRBV7-2	TRBD1	TRBJ1-3	ASSLPQGQGNTIY
NA	TRBV7-2	NA	TRBJ1-1	ASSLFSENTEAF
NA	TRBV5-4	TRBD1	TRBJ2-2	ASSLGTGGITGELF
NA	TRBV28	NA	TRBJ2-2	ASAGFSDGELF
NA	TRBV6-6	TRBD2	TRBJ2-3	ASSLRTSPTDTQY